This TCR beta chain was identified in a study of blood T cells in healthy people across ages. Per germline, CDR1 SGHRS and CDR2 YFSETQ. V dropped 0 bases and J dropped 6 bases, with 6 bases sitting between them. This CDR3 spans 13 amino acids. Ten milliliters of peripheral blood were drawn from each donor into EDTA-treated tubes. A second PCR of 7 to 11 cycles used a sample-barcoded 5' primer and a J-beta primer mix. MiXCR, run by TCRdb on the 5' RACE reads, gives a single entry per CDR3 protein. The repertoire holds 700,000 to 950,000 distinct CDR3 sequences, with roughly 47% as singletons. The sequence was obtained from a woman in her sixties in good health. Material: blood. The rearrangement links TRBV5-1 to TRBJ2-2; D unclear. The DNA for the CDR3 is TGCGCCAGCAGCTTGGAAAGGCCCGGGGAGCTGTTTTTT. Its translation: CASSLERPGELFF.